The rows below give T cell receptor beta chains drawn from one sample of a study of cytomegalovirus exposure and HLA in healthy donors. The protocol was immunoSEQ multiplex PCR, while the TCRdb copy is restricted to in-frame clones and leaves out a portion. The table gives around 210,000 clones; the top ten clones make up more than 0.95% of it. Material for sequencing was PBMCs. Receptors were obtained from a girl aged 2 to 10 in good health and CMV-seropositive. Both conserved end residues are part of each CDR3. Fields, in order: V gene, D gene, CDR3 protein. D genes are given only for firm matches.

TRBV6-6	NA	CASRPRAPREDTQYF
TRBV28	NA	CASSTGINEKLFF
TRBV7-3	TRBD1	CASSLTTGYEQYF
TRBV5-4	TRBD2	CASSLIRGGSGRGELFF
TRBV15	NA	CATSRDPGAGNTIYF
TRBV5-1	NA	CASSLDGTNIYNEQFF
TRBV5-6	NA	CASSFFGALAKNIQYF
TRBV28	TRBD1	CASSFYTIGQGIPDTQYF
TRBV5-6	NA	CASSSRDIGNQPQHF
TRBV2	NA	CASSRDISAYEQYF
TRBV7-2	TRBD1	CASSSRGRVKNTEAFF
TRBV21-1	NA	CASTQGWLSTTDTQYF
TRBV11-2	TRBD1	CASSRRTGSANTEAFF
TRBV5-1	NA	CASSLEYSGEQFF
TRBV7-9	NA	CASSLEGGTEAFF
TRBV28	TRBD1	CASRSNRGHGYTF
TRBV4-2	NA	CASSQERVGNTDTQYF
TRBV7-2	TRBD2	CASSLAGRETNEQFF
TRBV6-6	NA	CASSYSAQTQYF
TRBV7-9	NA	CASSSPGRGRGSTDTQYF
TRBV6-5	NA	CASSYVAASTDTQYF
TRBV30	TRBD2	CAWSALAGRQETQYF
TRBV29-1	NA	CSVRRYRVGVETQYF
TRBV11-2	TRBD1	CATGGRGLSYEQYF
TRBV11-3	NA	CASSSSDTQYF
TRBV5-1	TRBD1	CASSRAIPTGVILNTEAFF
TRBV6-5	TRBD2	CASSTRTSGMNEQFF
TRBV5-4	TRBD1	CASSPGQVPNTIYF
TRBV27	NA	CASSLTAGPSTDTQYF
TRBV11-3	TRBD1	CASSPGTVSNTGELFF
TRBV7-9	NA	CASRDYTGELFF
TRBV11-2	NA	CASSSRTPHEQFF
TRBV28	TRBD1	CASAGTAPPEQYF
TRBV5-6	TRBD2	CASSLLAGGITDTQYF
TRBV5-4	TRBD2	CASSLPGRHEQFF
TRBV18	NA	CASSKTGSSGNTIYF
TRBV5-1	TRBD1	CASSFLGQGTETQYF
TRBV27	NA	CASSLVESTDTQYF
TRBV4-1	TRBD2	CASSQDWQAGATGELFF
TRBV15	NA	CATSRTYYRVRRGEQYF
TRBV9	TRBD2	CASSVLSGSSYNEQFF
TRBV28	NA	CASSLFPPPPRRAYEQYF
TRBV19	NA	CAKPPTGVGYTF
TRBV28	NA	CASSLHPGYEQYF
TRBV29-1	NA	CSVEEGPGRTEAFF
TRBV4-2	NA	CASSHLTGWAGNIQETQYF
TRBV19	NA	CASNRGAEAFF
TRBV6-1	TRBD1	CASRRDSLNEKLFF
TRBV5-1	TRBD2	CASSPYSGGDYSYEQYF
TRBV27	TRBD1	CASRPAGQGFYGYTF
TRBV4-1	TRBD2	CASSQDGGRGRVGTDTQYF
TRBV19	NA	CASSIPGAGELFF
TRBV6-5	NA	CASSHQQGGDTEAFF
TRBV25-1	NA	CASSTGPGELFF
TRBV5-6	TRBD1	CASSAIGTGQYEQYF